The sequence of this T cell receptor beta chain was determined in a study of blood T cell repertoires in COVID-19. Study-level information: Specimens from acute and convalescent COVID-19 originated in the United States, Italy and Spain.

V shed 5 bases and J 0 bases; nucleotides not matched to a gene: 4. CDR1 is MNHEY and CDR2 is SVGAGI in the germline V gene. The CDR3 contains 15 residues. As processed by the authors: From reference gene primer amplification, estimates of nucleated cell counts were derived. Produced via immunoSEQ multiplex PCR; TCRdb's table is partial and in-frame only. V, J and clone size are those of that table, while D and trimming were read from the DNA. The sample records about 89,000 clones, approximately 88% being singletons. The material sequenced was peripheral blood. The origin of this receptor is a man in his sixties with acute or convalescent COVID-19. The V and J genes are TRBV6-5 and TRBJ2-1; 7 bases are shared with TRBD1. CDR3 sequence reads: CASSRQGRSYNEQFF. CDR3 sequence (DNA): TGTGCCAGCAGTCGACAGGGTCGCTCCTACAATGAGCAGTTCTTC.